This TCR beta chain was captured by sequencing in a study of shared clonotypes between healthy human individuals. General study results and limits: With several donors compared, approximately 5% of naive CD4 clonotypes were shared.

Notes on this clone: Its cognate antigen is unknown. Other DNA sequences in the same sample also yield this CDR3.

CDR3 length: 14 residues. The ends were cut back, 1 base at V and 1 base at J, with 8 bases in the middle. Looked up from germline, CDR1 is SGHRS and CDR2 is YFSETQ. Running of the assay took place at deep level. Sequencing was performed with immunoSEQ multiplex PCR; in TCRdb, only in-frame clones are kept and a portion is missing. The sample consists of about 2.4 million clones, 93% of them appearing once. The TCR originated in a man younger than 30 in good health. Some clones in this sample may be carry-over from other donors' samples. Source material: naive CD4+ T cells from PBMCs. Subset defined: CD45RA+ positively selected. The rearrangement links TRBV5-1 to TRBJ2-5, with D possibly TRBD1 on 5 matching bases. The CDR3 here is CASSLQGGQETQYF. In DNA form, the CDR3 reads TGCGCCAGCAGCTTGCAGGGTGGCCAAGAGACCCAGTACTTC.